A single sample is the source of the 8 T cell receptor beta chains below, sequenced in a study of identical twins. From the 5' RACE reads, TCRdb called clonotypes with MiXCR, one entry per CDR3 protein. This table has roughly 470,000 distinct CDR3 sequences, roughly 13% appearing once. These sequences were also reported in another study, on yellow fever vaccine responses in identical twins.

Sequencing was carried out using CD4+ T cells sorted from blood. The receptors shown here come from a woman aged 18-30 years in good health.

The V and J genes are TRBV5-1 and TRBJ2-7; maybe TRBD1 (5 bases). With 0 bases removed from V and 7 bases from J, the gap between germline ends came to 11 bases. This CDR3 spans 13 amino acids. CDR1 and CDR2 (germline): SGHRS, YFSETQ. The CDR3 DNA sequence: TGCGCCAGCAGCTTGGATATAAAGGGGGAGCAGTACTTC. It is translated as CASSLDIKGEQYF.

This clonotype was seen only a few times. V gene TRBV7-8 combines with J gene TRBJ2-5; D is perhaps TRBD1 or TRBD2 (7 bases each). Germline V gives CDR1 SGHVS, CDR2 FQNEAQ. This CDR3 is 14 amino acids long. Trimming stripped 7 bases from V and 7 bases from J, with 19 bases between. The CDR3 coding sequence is TGTGCCAGCACCTGGGGACAGAGGGAGGGGACCCAGTACTTC. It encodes CASTWGQREGTQYF. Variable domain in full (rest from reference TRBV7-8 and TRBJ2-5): GAGVSQSPRYKVAKRGQDVALRCDPISGHVSLFWYQQALGQGPEFLTYFQNEAQLDKSGLPSDRFFAERPEGSVSTLKIQRTQQEDSAVYLCASTWGQREGTQYFGPGTRLLVL.

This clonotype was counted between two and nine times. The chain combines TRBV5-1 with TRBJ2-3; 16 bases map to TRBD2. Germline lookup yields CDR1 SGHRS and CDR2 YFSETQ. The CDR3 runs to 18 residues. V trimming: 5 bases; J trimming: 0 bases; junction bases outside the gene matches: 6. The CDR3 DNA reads TGCGCCAGCAGACGGGGACTAGCGGGGGGGACTAGCACAGATACGCAGTATTTT. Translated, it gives CASRRGLAGGTSTDTQYF.

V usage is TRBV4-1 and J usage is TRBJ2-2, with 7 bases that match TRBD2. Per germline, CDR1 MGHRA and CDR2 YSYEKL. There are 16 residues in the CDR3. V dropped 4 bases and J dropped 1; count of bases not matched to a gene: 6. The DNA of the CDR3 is TGCGCCAGCAGCCCCCAGGCGGGAGAGAACACCGGGGAGCTGTTTTTT. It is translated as CASSPQAGENTGELFF.

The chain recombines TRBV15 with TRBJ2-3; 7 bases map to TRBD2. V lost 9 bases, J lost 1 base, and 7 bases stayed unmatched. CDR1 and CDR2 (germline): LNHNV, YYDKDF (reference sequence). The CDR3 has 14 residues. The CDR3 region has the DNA TGTGCCACTGGGGGGGGAAAACGCACAGATACGCAGTATTTT. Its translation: CATGGGKRTDTQYF. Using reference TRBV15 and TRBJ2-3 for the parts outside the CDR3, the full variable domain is DAMVIQNPRYQVTQFGKPVTLSCSQTLNHNVMYWYQQKSSQAPKLLFHYYDKDFNNEADTPDNFQSRRPNTSFCFLDIRSPGLGDTAMYLCATGGGKRTDTQYFGPGTRLTVL.

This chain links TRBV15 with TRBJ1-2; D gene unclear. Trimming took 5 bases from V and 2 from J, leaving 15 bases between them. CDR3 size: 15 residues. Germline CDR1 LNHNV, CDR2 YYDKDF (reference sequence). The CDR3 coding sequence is TGTGCCACCAGCCGGAAAGCCGATCCCAACTATGGCTACACCTTC. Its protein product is CATSRKADPNYGYTF.

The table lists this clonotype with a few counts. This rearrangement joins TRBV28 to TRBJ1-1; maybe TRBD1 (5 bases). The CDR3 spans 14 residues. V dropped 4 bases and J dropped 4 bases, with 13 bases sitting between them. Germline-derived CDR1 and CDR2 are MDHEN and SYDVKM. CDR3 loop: CASSSGRGVTEAFF. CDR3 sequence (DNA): TGTGCCAGCAGTTCGGGGCGGGGGGTCACTGAAGCTTTCTTT.

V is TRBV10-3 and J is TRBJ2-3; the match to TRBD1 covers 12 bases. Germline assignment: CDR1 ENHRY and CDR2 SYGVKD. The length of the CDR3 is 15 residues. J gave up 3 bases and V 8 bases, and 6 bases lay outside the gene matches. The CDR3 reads CAIGGQGARTDTQYF. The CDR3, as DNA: TGTGCCATCGGGGGACAGGGGGCGAGGACAGATACGCAGTATTTT.